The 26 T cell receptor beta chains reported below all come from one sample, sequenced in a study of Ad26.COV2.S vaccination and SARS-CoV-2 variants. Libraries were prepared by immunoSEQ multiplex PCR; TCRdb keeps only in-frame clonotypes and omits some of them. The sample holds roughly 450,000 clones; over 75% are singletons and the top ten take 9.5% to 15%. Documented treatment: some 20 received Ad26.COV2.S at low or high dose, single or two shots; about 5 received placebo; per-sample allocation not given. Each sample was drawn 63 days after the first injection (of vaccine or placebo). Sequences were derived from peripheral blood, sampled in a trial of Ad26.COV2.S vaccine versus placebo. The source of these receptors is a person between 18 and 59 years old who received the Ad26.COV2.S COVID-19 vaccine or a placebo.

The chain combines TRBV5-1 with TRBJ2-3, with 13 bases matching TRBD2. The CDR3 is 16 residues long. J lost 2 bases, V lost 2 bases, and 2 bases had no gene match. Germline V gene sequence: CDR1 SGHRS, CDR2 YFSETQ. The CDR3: CASSLTSGRATDTQYF. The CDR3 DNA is TGCGCCAGCAGCTTAACTAGCGGGAGGGCCACAGATACGCAGTATTTT.

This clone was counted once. Here the CDR3 DNA reads TGCGCCAGCAGCTTGGGGGACAGAAACTATGGCTACACCTTC. This encodes CASSLGDRNYGYTF. V is TRBV5-1 and J is TRBJ1-2; 7 nucleotides align to TRBD1. Germline V gives CDR1 SGHRS, CDR2 YFSETQ. The CDR3 sequence is 14 residues long. Losses at the gene ends were 0 bases for V and 2 bases for J; bases not matched to a gene: 1.

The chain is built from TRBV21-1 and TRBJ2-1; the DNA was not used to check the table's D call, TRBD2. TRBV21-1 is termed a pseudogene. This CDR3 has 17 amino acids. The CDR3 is CASSNRLVGSSYNEQFF. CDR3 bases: TGTGCCAGCAGCAATCGGTTAGTCGGGAGCTCCTACAATGAGCAGTTCTTC.

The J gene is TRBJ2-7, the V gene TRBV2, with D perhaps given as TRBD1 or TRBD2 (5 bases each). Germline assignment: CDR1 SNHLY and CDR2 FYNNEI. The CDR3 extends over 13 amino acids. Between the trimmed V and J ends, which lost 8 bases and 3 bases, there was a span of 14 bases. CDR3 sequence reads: CASGHRDGYEQYF. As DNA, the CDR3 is TGTGCCAGCGGACACCGGGACGGCTACGAGCAGTACTTC.

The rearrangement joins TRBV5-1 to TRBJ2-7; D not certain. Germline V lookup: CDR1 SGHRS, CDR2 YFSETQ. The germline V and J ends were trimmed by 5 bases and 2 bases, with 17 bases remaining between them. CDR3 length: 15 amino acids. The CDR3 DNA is TGCGCCAGCAGTAACGGCCAAAGGGCTCCCTACGAGCAGTACTTC. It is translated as CASSNGQRAPYEQYF.

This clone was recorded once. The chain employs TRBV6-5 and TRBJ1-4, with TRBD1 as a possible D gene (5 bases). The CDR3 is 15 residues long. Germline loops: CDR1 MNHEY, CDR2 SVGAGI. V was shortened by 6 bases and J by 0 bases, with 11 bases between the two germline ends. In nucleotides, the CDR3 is TGTGCCAGCAGCCTTGACAGTGCAACTAATGAAAAACTGTTTTTT. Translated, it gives CASSLDSATNEKLFF.

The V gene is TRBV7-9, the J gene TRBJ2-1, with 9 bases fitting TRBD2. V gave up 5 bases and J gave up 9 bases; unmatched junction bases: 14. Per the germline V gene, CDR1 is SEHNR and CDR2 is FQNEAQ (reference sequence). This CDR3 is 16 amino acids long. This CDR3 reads CASSQSPAGGFIEQFF. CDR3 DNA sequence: TGTGCCAGCAGCCAGTCCCCAGCGGGAGGTTTTATTGAGCAGTTCTTC.

In DNA form, the CDR3 reads TGTGCCAGCAGATACTACAATGAGCAGTTCTTC. This gives the protein CASRYYNEQFF. V gene TRBV2 combines with J gene TRBJ2-1; no reliable D call. Trimming removed 6 bases from V and 3 bases from J, with 3 bases in between. The CDR3 contains 11 residues. CDR1 and CDR2 from the germline V gene are SNHLY and FYNNEI.

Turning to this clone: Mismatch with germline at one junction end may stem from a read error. The CDR3 bases are TGTGCCAGCCGTGAGGGGGCAGGGGGAAACACCATATATTTT. Translated, it gives CASREGAGGNTIYF. J is TRBJ1-3 and V is TRBV2; 7 nucleotides align to TRBD1. In germline, CDR1 is SNHLY, CDR2 FYNNEI. The CDR3 runs to 14 residues.

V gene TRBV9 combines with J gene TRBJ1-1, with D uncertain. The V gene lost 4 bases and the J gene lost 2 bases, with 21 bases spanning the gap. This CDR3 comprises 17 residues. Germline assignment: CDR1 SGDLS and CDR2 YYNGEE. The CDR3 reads CASSKSNHPGLNTEAFF. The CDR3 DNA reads TGTGCCAGCAGCAAATCCAACCATCCGGGTCTAAACACTGAAGCTTTCTTT.

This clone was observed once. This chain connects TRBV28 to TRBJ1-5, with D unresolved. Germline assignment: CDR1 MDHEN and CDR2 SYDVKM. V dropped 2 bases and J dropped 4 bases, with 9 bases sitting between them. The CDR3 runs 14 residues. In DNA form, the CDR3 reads TGTGCCAGCAGTTTAGGACGGGGTAATCAGCCCCAGCATTTT. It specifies CASSLGRGNQPQHF.

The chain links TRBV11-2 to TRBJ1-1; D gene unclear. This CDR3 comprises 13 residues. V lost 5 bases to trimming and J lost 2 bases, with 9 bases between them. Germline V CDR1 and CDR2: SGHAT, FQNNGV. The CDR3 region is CASSMDRNTEAFF. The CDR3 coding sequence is TGTGCCAGCAGCATGGACCGAAACACTGAAGCTTTCTTT. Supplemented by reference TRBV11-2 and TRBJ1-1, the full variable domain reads EAGVAQSPRYKIIEKRQSVAFWCNPISGHATLYWYQQILGQGPKLLIQFQNNGVVDDSQLPKDRFSAERLKGVDSTLKIQPAKLEDSAVYLCASSMDRNTEAFFGQGTRLTVV.

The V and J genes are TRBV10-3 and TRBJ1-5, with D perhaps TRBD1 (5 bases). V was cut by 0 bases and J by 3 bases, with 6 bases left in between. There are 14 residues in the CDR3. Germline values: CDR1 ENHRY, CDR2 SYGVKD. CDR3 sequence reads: CAISESTDNQPQHF. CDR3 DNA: TGTGCCATCAGTGAGTCGACAGACAATCAGCCCCAGCATTTT.

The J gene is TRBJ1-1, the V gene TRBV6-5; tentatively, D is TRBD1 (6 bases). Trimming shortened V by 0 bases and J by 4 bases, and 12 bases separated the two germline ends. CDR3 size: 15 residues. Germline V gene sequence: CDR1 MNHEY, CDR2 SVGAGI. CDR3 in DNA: TGTGCCAGCAGTTACTCCACAGGGAGGCGCACTGAAGCTTTCTTT. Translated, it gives CASSYSTGRRTEAFF.

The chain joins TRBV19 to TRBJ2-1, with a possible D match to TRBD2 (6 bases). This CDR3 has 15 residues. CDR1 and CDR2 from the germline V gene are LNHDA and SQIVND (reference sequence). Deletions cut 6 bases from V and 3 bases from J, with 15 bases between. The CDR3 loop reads CASSTGGPFYNEQFF. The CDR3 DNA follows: TGTGCCAGTAGCACAGGAGGGCCATTCTACAATGAGCAGTTCTTC. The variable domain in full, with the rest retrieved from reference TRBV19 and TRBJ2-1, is DGGITQSPKYLFRKEGQNVTLSCEQNLNHDAMYWYRQDPGQGLRLIYYSQIVNDFQKGDIAEGYSVSREKKESFPLTVTSAQKNPTAFYLCASSTGGPFYNEQFFGPGTRLTVL.

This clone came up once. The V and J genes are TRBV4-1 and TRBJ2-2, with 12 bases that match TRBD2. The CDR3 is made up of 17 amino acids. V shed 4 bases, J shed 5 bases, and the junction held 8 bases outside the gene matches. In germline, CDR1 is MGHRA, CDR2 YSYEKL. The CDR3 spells CASSPGALAGGTGELFF. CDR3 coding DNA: TGCGCCAGCAGCCCGGGGGCCCTAGCGGGAGGGACCGGGGAGCTGTTTTTT.

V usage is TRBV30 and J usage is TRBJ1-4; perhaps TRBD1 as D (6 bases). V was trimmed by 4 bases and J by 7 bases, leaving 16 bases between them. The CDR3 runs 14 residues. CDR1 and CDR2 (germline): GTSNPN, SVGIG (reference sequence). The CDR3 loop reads CAWTPGGGGEKLFF. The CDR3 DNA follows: TGTGCCTGGACCCCGGGGGGAGGGGGTGAAAAACTGTTTTTT.

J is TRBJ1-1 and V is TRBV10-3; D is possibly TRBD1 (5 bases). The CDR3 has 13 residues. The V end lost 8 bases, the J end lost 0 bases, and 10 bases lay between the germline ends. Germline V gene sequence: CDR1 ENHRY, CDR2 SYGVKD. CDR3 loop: CAIEAGLNTEAFF. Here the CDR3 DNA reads TGTGCCATCGAAGCGGGACTGAACACTGAAGCTTTCTTT.

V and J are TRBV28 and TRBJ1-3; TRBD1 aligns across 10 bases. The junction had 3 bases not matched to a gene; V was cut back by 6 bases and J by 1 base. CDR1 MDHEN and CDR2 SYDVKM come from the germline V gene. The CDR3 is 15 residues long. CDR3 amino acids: CASRPDRGSGNTIYF. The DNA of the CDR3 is TGTGCCAGCAGACCGGACAGGGGGTCTGGAAACACCATATATTTT.

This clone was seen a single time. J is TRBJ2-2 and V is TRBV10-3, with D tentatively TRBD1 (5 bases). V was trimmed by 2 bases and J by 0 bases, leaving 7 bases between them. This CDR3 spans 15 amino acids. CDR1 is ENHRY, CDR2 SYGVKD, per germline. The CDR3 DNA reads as TGTGCCATCAGTGAGCAGACAGCGAACACCGGGGAGCTGTTTTTT. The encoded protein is CAISEQTANTGELFF.

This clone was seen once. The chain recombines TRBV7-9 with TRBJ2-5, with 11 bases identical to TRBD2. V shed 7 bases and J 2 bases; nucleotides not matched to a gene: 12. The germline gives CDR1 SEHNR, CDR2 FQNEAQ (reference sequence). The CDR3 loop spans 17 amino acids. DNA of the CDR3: TGTGCCAGCAAGGGGACTAGCGGACTTATACCACAAGAGACCCAGTACTTC. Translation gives CASKGTSGLIPQETQYF.

The CDR3 region is CASSPPMGSTSGRAAEQFF. CDR3 sequence (DNA): TGTGCCAGCTCACCACCAATGGGGTCCACTAGCGGGAGGGCCGCTGAGCAGTTCTTC. V gene TRBV18 combines with J gene TRBJ2-1, with 13 positions matching TRBD2. Germline assignment: CDR1 KGHSH and CDR2 LQKENI. CDR3 size: 19 residues. Unmatched junction bases numbered 14, after V lost 0 bases and J lost 9 bases.

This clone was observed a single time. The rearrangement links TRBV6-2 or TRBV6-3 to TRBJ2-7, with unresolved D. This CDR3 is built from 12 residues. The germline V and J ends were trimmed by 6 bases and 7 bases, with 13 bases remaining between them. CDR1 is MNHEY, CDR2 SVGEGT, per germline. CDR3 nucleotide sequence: TGTGCCAGCAGCAGACAAATCCGAGAGCAGTACTTC. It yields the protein CASSRQIREQYF.

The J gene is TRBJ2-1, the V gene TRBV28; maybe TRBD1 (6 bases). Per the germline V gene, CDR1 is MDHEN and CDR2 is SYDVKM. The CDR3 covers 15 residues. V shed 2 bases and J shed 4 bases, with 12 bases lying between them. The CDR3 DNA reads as TGTGCCAGCAGTTTAAGGCTCGGACAGTACAATGAGCAGTTCTTC. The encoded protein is CASSLRLGQYNEQFF.

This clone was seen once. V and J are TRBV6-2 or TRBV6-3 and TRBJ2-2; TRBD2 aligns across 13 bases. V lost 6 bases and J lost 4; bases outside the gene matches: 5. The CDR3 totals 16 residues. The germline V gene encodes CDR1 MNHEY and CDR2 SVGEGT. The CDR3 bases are TGTGCCAGCAGCCGGGGACTAGCGGGAATCACCGGGGAGCTGTTTTTT. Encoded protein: CASSRGLAGITGELFF.

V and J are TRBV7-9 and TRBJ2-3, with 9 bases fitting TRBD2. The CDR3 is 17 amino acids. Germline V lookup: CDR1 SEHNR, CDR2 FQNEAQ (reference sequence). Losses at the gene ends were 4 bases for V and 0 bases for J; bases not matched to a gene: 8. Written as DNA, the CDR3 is TGTGCCAGCAGCTCCGGAAGCGGGAGGCAGAGCACAGATACGCAGTATTTT. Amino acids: CASSSGSGRQSTDTQYF.